This is a list of T cell receptor beta chains from one sample in a study of cytomegalovirus exposure and HLA in healthy donors. Repertoires were generated with immunoSEQ multiplex PCR, while TCRdb's copy carries only in-frame clones and drops some. The sample yields about 110,000 clones, around 78% seen once. The sequenced material came from PBMCs. The receptors were gathered from a man aged 25 to 40 in good health and CMV-seronegative. Each CDR3 is given with its conserved first and last residue. A D gene is named only where the DNA matches it firmly. Clone size, where shown, is once, few, many, or a class for clones that have expanded.

clone_size j_call v_call d_call cdr3_aa cdr3_nt
. TRBJ2-3 TRBV4-1 TRBD1 CASSLGPQQGAVAQYF TGCGCCAGCAGCCTGGGCCCCCAGCAGGGGGCAGTCGCGCAGTATTTT
. TRBJ2-7 TRBV19 . CASRSQGHEQYF TGTGCCAGTAGATCACAGGGTCACGAGCAGTACTTC
. TRBJ2-6 TRBV29-1 . CSVESGSGANVLTF TGCAGCGTTGAATCGGGCTCTGGGGCCAACGTCCTGACTTTC
few TRBJ2-5 TRBV5-1 TRBD1 CASSAMTGAQETQYF TGCGCCAGCAGCGCCATGACAGGGGCCCAAGAGACCCAGTACTTC
. TRBJ1-6 TRBV28 TRBD1 CASRPTGADNSPLHF TGTGCCAGCAGACCTACAGGGGCGGATAATTCACCCCTCCACTTT
. TRBJ2-1 TRBV5-1 TRBD2 CASSFLAGDVNEQFF TGCGCCAGCAGCTTTCTAGCGGGAGATGTTAATGAGCAGTTCTTC
. TRBJ1-3 TRBV5-1 . CASSLEGASSGNTIYF TGCGCCAGCAGCTTGGAAGGAGCCAGCTCTGGAAACACCATATATTTT
. TRBJ1-1 TRBV9 . CASSADSYTEAFF TGTGCCAGCAGCGCCGACAGTTACACTGAAGCTTTCTTT
. TRBJ2-3 TRBV6-4 TRBD2 CASSDGTSGGADTQYF TGTGCCAGCAGTGACGGGACTAGCGGGGGGGCAGATACGCAGTATTTT
. TRBJ2-3 TRBV19 TRBD1 CASSSRTGRTDTQYF TGTGCCAGTAGTAGCCGGACAGGCAGGACAGATACGCAGTATTTT
few TRBJ1-4 TRBV11-3 . CASGGREEKLFF TGTGCCAGCGGGGGCCGGGAAGAAAAACTGTTTTTT
. TRBJ1-5 TRBV18 . CASSPQEAQPQHF TGTGCCAGCTCACCACAGGAGGCCCAGCCCCAGCATTTT
. TRBJ1-1 TRBV10-3 . CAISERAGALNTEAFF TGTGCCATCAGTGAGCGAGCAGGGGCCCTGAACACTGAAGCTTTCTTT
. TRBJ1-2 TRBV10-3 . CAISPDRSNYGYTF TGTGCCATCAGTCCAGACAGAAGCAACTATGGCTACACCTTC
. TRBJ2-1 TRBV6-1 . CASSLGLQLRNEQFF TGTGCCAGCAGTCTGGGACTCCAACTTCGCAATGAGCAGTTCTTC
. TRBJ2-4 TRBV5-1 TRBD2 CASSSELAENIQYF TGCGCCAGCAGCTCCGAACTAGCGGAAAACATTCAGTACTTC
. TRBJ2-3 TRBV18 TRBD1 CASSHSGQGLEDTQYF TGTGCCAGCTCACACTCGGGACAGGGGCTAGAAGATACGCAGTATTTT
. TRBJ2-3 TRBV11-3 TRBD2 CASSTGTSGSTDTQYF TGTGCCAGCAGCACCGGGACTAGCGGAAGCACAGATACGCAGTATTTT
. TRBJ2-3 TRBV30 . CAWTHPRTDTDTQYF TGTGCCTGGACCCACCCTAGGACAGATACAGATACGCAGTATTTT
few TRBJ2-7 TRBV6-1 TRBD1 CASSQTDRVYEQYF TGTGCCAGCAGTCAGACGGACAGGGTCTACGAGCAGTACTTC
once TRBJ2-3 TRBV18 TRBD1 CASSPFPGGGYTQYF TGTGCCAGCTCACCATTCCCAGGGGGCGGATATACGCAGTATTTT
. TRBJ1-2 TRBV6-5 TRBD1 CASSYHRGRDYGYTF TGTGCCAGCAGTTACCACAGGGGGCGAGACTATGGCTACACCTTC
few TRBJ1-1 TRBV6-1 . CASSQGWGNTEAFF TGTGCCAGCAGTCAGGGGTGGGGGAACACTGAAGCTTTCTTT
. TRBJ2-2 TRBV5-6 TRBD1 CASSFLDRPNTGELFF TGTGCCAGCAGCTTTCTGGACAGGCCGAACACCGGGGAGCTGTTTTTT
. TRBJ1-4 TRBV5-1 TRBD1 CASSLGQGSEKLFF TGCGCCAGCAGCCTCGGACAGGGAAGTGAAAAACTGTTTTTT
. TRBJ1-1 TRBV4-1 . CASSQDPYRRADTEAFF TGCGCCAGCAGCCAGGATCCGTACCGTAGAGCGGACACTGAAGCTTTCTTT
. TRBJ2-3 TRBV4-1 . CASMRLGADTQYF TGCGCCAGCATGAGACTAGGGGCAGATACGCAGTATTTT
. TRBJ2-2 TRBV5-1 . CASSPIGVSGGELFF TGCGCCAGCAGCCCGATAGGGGTCTCGGGCGGGGAGCTGTTTTTT
. TRBJ1-1 TRBV2 . CASRQGANTEAFF TGTGCCAGCAGACAGGGCGCGAACACTGAAGCTTTCTTT
. TRBJ2-7 TRBV2 TRBD1 CASNSRDRGYEQYF TGTGCCAGCAATTCCCGGGACAGGGGATACGAGCAGTACTTC
. TRBJ2-7 TRBV6-1 TRBD1 CASSEVPTQGQKEYF TGTGCCAGCAGTGAAGTCCCCACCCAGGGACAGAAGGAGTACTTC
. TRBJ2-6 TRBV28 TRBD2 CASEVAGERNGANVLTF TGTGCCAGCGAAGTTGCGGGGGAGAGGAATGGGGCCAACGTCCTGACTTTC
. TRBJ2-4 TRBV30 TRBD2 CAWSFGTSGNRAKNIQYF TGTGCCTGGAGTTTTGGCACTAGCGGTAATAGAGCCAAAAACATTCAGTACTTC
. TRBJ1-5 TRBV18 . CASSPGGGDSNQPQHF TGTGCCAGCTCACCAGGCGGGGGAGATAGCAATCAGCCCCAGCATTTT
. TRBJ1-1 TRBV11-2 . CASSLDWAGEAFF TGTGCCAGCAGCTTAGATTGGGCAGGTGAAGCTTTCTTT
. TRBJ2-3 TRBV7-9 TRBD2 CASNLIAGATDTQYF TGTGCCAGCAACCTCATAGCGGGGGCCACAGATACGCAGTATTTT
. TRBJ1-4 TRBV7-8 . CASSLTSRESEKLFF TGTGCCAGCAGCCTCACCTCCCGGGAGTCCGAAAAACTGTTTTTT
. TRBJ2-3 TRBV19 TRBD1 CASSIWGMIGGNPDTQYF TGTGCCAGTAGTATCTGGGGGATGATAGGGGGCAATCCAGATACGCAGTATTTT
once TRBJ1-1 TRBV19 . CASSMLRTDEAFF TGTGCCAGTAGTATGCTGAGGACAGATGAAGCTTTCTTT
few TRBJ2-1 TRBV4-1 TRBD2 CASSQVSSGDYNEQFF TGCGCCAGCAGCCAAGTCTCCAGCGGGGATTACAATGAGCAGTTCTTC
. TRBJ1-2 TRBV21-1 . CASSTPGTEANYGYTF TGTGCCAGCAGCACACCGGGGACAGAAGCTAACTATGGCTACACCTTC
. TRBJ2-1 TRBV7-3 TRBD2 CASRSGSGGAYNEQFF TGTGCCAGCAGGAGTGGAAGCGGGGGGGCCTACAATGAGCAGTTCTTC
once TRBJ2-5 TRBV2 . CASSELGRSQETQYF TGTGCCAGCAGTGAACTTGGCCGCAGCCAAGAGACCCAGTACTTC
. TRBJ1-5 TRBV5-6 . CASSSYRDTRNQPQHF TGTGCCAGCAGCTCATACAGGGATACGCGCAATCAGCCCCAGCATTTT
few TRBJ1-4 TRBV29-1 TRBD1 CSVSGGWGEKLFF TGCAGCGTTTCAGGGGGCTGGGGTGAAAAACTGTTTTTT
. TRBJ1-2 TRBV6-5 . CASSYSIAGDYGYTF TGTGCCAGCAGTTACTCGATAGCAGGGGACTATGGCTACACCTTC
. TRBJ2-1 TRBV9 . CASSVAGTSYNEQFF TGTGCCAGCAGCGTAGCGGGTACGTCCTACAATGAGCAGTTCTTC
few TRBJ2-1 TRBV7-8 TRBD1 CASSLGQGRTNEQFF TGTGCCAGCAGCCTGGGACAGGGACGTACCAATGAGCAGTTCTTC
. TRBJ2-2 TRBV29-1 TRBD1 CSVQTGSTNTGELFF TGCAGCGTTCAGACAGGGTCTACGAACACCGGGGAGCTGTTTTTT
. TRBJ2-6 TRBV27 . CASSLRTGMISGANVLTF TGTGCCAGCAGTTTGAGAACAGGGATGATCTCTGGGGCCAACGTCCTGACTTTC
. TRBJ2-1 TRBV5-1 . CASSLGHQGFEQFF TGCGCCAGCAGCTTGGGCCATCAGGGGTTTGAGCAGTTCTTC